The 5 T cell receptor beta chains in this list originate from one sample, sequenced in a study of T cell responses to AZD1222 COVID-19 vaccine. Sequencing was performed with immunoSEQ multiplex PCR; in TCRdb, only in-frame clones are kept and a portion is missing. The top ten clones hold 4.5% to 6.5% of a sample with more than 110,000 clones, 70% to 90% of them seen once. This material consisted of peripheral blood, taken on day 0 of AZD1222 vaccination. The source of these receptors is an adult in good health.

The chain employs TRBV7-8 and TRBJ2-7, with D perhaps TRBD2 (6 bases). The CDR3 runs 16 residues. Germline CDR1 SGHVS, CDR2 FQNEAQ. Trimming took 2 bases from V and 0 from J, leaving 14 bases between them. CDR3 in amino acids: CASSLRGRPLSYEQYF. The CDR3, as DNA: TGTGCCAGCAGCTTAAGAGGGAGGCCCCTCTCCTACGAGCAGTACTTC.

The chain links TRBV6-5 to TRBJ1-1; 11 bases align to TRBD1. Trimming took 7 bases from V and 5 from J; bases not matched to a gene: 9. The CDR3 totals 15 residues. Germline V gives CDR1 MNHEY, CDR2 SVGAGI. CDR3 loop: CASIPGQGARTEAFF. In DNA, the CDR3 is TGTGCCAGCATTCCCGGACAGGGGGCGCGTACTGAAGCTTTCTTT.

The genes are TRBV28 and TRBJ1-2; D is possibly TRBD1 (5 bases). Germline lookup yields CDR1 MDHEN and CDR2 SYDVKM. The CDR3 length is 14 residues. The V and J ends lost 6 bases and 8 bases respectively, with 19 bases between them. CDR3 sequence: CASRGQGPYAGYTF. CDR3 nucleotide sequence: TGTGCCAGCAGGGGGCAGGGCCCTTACGCGGGCTACACCTTC.

The genes are TRBV30 and TRBJ1-6; TRBD1 might be the D (5 bases). Germline V gives CDR1 GTSNPN, CDR2 SVGIG (reference sequence). V shed 0 bases and J shed 6 bases, with 9 bases lying between them. The length of the CDR3 is 14 residues. The CDR3 here is CAWSVEGVNSPLHF. CDR3 nucleotides: TGTGCCTGGAGTGTGGAAGGGGTTAATTCACCCCTCCACTTT.

The rearrangement joins TRBV27 to TRBJ1-2, with unresolved D. Trimming cost V 2 bases and J 7 bases, with 11 bases left between them. The V gene's germline CDR1 is MNHEY and CDR2 SMNVEV (reference sequence). The CDR3 has 13 amino acids. In nucleotides, the CDR3 is TGTGCCAGCAGTTTACGAATCGGCGGTGGCTACACCTTC. Translation: CASSLRIGGGYTF.